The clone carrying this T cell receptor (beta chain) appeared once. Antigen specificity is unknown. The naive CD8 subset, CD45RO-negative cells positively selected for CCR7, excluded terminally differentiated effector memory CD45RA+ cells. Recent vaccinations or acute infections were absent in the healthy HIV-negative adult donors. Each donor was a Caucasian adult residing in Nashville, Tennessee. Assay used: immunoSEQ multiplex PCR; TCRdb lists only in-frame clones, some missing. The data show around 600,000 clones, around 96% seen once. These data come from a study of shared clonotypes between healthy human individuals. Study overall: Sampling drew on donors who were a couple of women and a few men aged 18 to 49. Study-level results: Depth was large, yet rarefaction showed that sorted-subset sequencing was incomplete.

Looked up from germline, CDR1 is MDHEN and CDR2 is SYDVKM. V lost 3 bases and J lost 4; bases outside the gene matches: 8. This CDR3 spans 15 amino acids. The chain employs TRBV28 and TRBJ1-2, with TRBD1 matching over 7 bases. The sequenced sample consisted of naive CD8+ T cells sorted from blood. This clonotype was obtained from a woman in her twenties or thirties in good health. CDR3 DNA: TGTGCCAGCAGTTTCTATCAGGGGGGAGGCTATGGCTACACCTTC. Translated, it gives CASSFYQGGGYGYTF.